This entry lists 15 T cell receptor beta chains sequenced from one sample in a study of T cell responses to AZD1222 COVID-19 vaccine. TCRdb keeps only in-frame clones here, not all; method: immunoSEQ multiplex PCR. The table shows roughly 130,000 clones, with more than 70% occurring only once. This material consisted of peripheral blood, taken on day 0 of AZD1222 vaccination. These receptors were collected from an adult in good health.

The V gene is TRBV5-6, the J gene TRBJ2-1, with D possibly matching TRBD2 (6 bases). Trimming shortened V by 2 bases and J by 4 bases, and 13 bases separated the two germline ends. CDR1 SGHDT and CDR2 YYEEEE come from the germline V gene. The CDR3 has 15 amino acids. Here the CDR3 DNA reads TGTGCCAGCAGCTTTGCCGGGACTGGGTACAATGAGCAGTTCTTC. This gives the protein CASSFAGTGYNEQFF.

Only one count was recorded for this clone. The rearrangement joins TRBV3-1 (or the pseudogene TRBV3-2) to TRBJ2-2; D possibly corresponds to TRBD1 (6 bases). The CDR3 sequence is 15 residues long. Germline V CDR1 and CDR2: LGHDT, YNNKEL (reference sequence). V was clipped by 3 bases and J by 0 bases, with 8 bases between them. CDR3 sequence reads: CASSQGHPNTGELFF. In DNA, the CDR3 is TGTGCCAGCAGCCAGGGACACCCGAACACCGGGGAGCTGTTTTTT.

V gene TRBV29-1 combines with J gene TRBJ1-4; D possibly corresponds to TRBD1 (6 bases). Germline CDR1 reads SQVTM; CDR2 reads ANQGSEA. V lost 7 bases to trimming and J lost 0 bases, with 9 bases between them. The CDR3 sequence is 13 residues long. The CDR3 is CSATGSTNEKLFF. CDR3 sequence (DNA): TGCAGCGCGACAGGCTCAACTAATGAAAAACTGTTTTTT.

CDR3 loop: CASRSSLGYEQYF. In DNA, the CDR3 is TGTGCCAGCCGAAGTAGTTTGGGCTACGAGCAGTACTTC. The chain couples TRBV28 to TRBJ2-7; D gene unclear. The germline V and J ends were trimmed by 8 bases and 3 bases, with 14 bases remaining between them. The germline V gene has CDR1 MDHEN and CDR2 SYDVKM. The CDR3 consists of 13 residues. Together with reference TRBV28 and TRBJ2-7, the CDR3 gives the full variable domain: DVKVTQSSRYLVKRTGEKVFLECVQDMDHENMFWYRQDPGLGLRLIYFSYDVKMKEKGDIPEGYSVSREKKERFSLILESASTNQTSMYLCASRSSLGYEQYFGPGTRLTVT.

The CDR3 loop reads CASSPSPEGGTDTQYF. The CDR3 nucleotides are TGTGCCAGCAGTCCCTCACCCGAGGGGGGCACAGATACGCAGTATTTT. The rearrangement uses TRBV27 and TRBJ2-3, with D possibly TRBD1 on 6 matching bases. CDR3 length equals 16 residues. From germline, CDR1 is MNHEY and CDR2 SMNVEV (reference sequence). Trimming left V 5 bases short and J 1 base short, with 16 bases between.

The chain links TRBV9 to TRBJ2-5; 8 nucleotides align to TRBD1. The CDR3 runs to 14 residues. V shed 4 bases, J shed 5 bases, and the junction held 7 bases outside the gene matches. CDR1 and CDR2 (germline): SGDLS, YYNGEE. In DNA form, the CDR3 reads TGTGCCAGCAGCTCAGACAGGGGCGGGGAGACCCAGTACTTC. This sequence encodes CASSSDRGGETQYF.

The rearrangement uses TRBV21-1 and TRBJ1-2; TRBD1, as called in the table, went unchecked against the DNA. TRBV21-1 is a pseudogene. The CDR3 loop spans 13 amino acids. CDR3: CASSQDRAYGYTF. The CDR3 region has the DNA TGTGCCAGCAGCCAGGACAGGGCCTATGGCTACACCTTC.

The chain has TRBV6-1 and TRBJ2-1; either TRBD1 or TRBD2 may supply D (5 bases each). This CDR3 is built from 20 residues. Between the trimmed V and J ends, which lost 2 bases and 0 bases, there was a span of 23 bases. The germline CDR1 and CDR2 sequences are MNHNS and SASEGT. In nucleotides, the CDR3 is TGTGCCAGCAGTGAAAGCGAGGGGCACAGACAAACTAGCTCCTACAATGAGCAGTTCTTC. Residues: CASSESEGHRQTSSYNEQFF.

The rearrangement links TRBV7-2 to TRBJ2-5; 7 bases are a match to TRBD2. With 1 base clipped from V and 4 bases from J, the junction kept 6 bases outside the gene matches. Germline loops: CDR1 SGHTA, CDR2 FQGNSA. The CDR3 runs to 15 residues. The CDR3 loop is CASSLVNGGRETQYF. The CDR3 DNA reads as TGTGCCAGCAGCTTAGTAAATGGCGGGAGAGAGACCCAGTACTTC.

The chain links TRBV30 to TRBJ2-7; D possibly matches TRBD1 or TRBD2 (5 bases each). There are 17 residues in the CDR3. V lost 0 bases and J lost 0, with 18 bases in between. The germline V gene encodes CDR1 GTSNPN and CDR2 SVGIG (reference sequence). CDR3 bases: TGTGCCTGGAGTGTCTTTGTGGGCCTTGGGGGCTCCTACGAGCAGTACTTC. It yields the protein CAWSVFVGLGGSYEQYF.

The chain has TRBV27 and TRBJ1-6; the match to TRBD1 covers 7 bases. The trim removed 5 bases at V and 7 bases at J, leaving 8 bases unmatched. Germline values: CDR1 MNHEY, CDR2 SMNVEV (reference sequence). The CDR3 covers 15 residues. For the CDR3, the DNA is TGTGCCAGCAGTGCGGGGACAGATGAAAATTCACCCCTCCACTTT. This translates into CASSAGTDENSPLHF.

This rearrangement joins TRBV10-2 to TRBJ1-1; D unresolved. Trimming took 0 bases from V and 6 from J, leaving 8 bases between them. This CDR3 region has 13 residues. Germline CDR1 WSHSY, CDR2 SAAADI. DNA for the CDR3: TGCGCCAGCAGTGAGTCGCGGTATGCTGAAGCTTTCTTT. Amino acid sequence: CASSESRYAEAFF.

J is TRBJ1-3 and V is TRBV10-3; a weak D match, TRBD1 (5 bases). Germline CDR1 is ENHRY and CDR2 is SYGVKD. This CDR3 comprises 16 residues. The V end was cut by 3 bases, the J end by 1 base, with 13 bases between. CDR3 region: CAISDPGRESGNTIYF. The CDR3 DNA reads as TGTGCCATCAGTGACCCGGGACGGGAATCTGGAAACACCATATATTTT.

This chain joins TRBV18 and TRBJ1-4, with D possibly matching TRBD1 (6 bases). CDR1 is KGHSH, CDR2 LQKENI, per germline. V lost 0 bases and J lost 3, with 14 bases in between. The CDR3 covers 17 residues. This chain's CDR3 is CASSPPRSEGANEKLFF. CDR3 coding DNA: TGTGCCAGCTCACCACCGAGGTCCGAGGGGGCTAATGAAAAACTGTTTTTT.

CDR3 region: CAGRQIHLLNSPLHF. The DNA of the CDR3 is TGTGCCGGTCGGCAGATCCACTTATTGAATTCACCCCTCCACTTT. The chain employs TRBV6-5 and TRBJ1-6; no firm D call. The CDR3 is made up of 15 amino acids. CDR1 is MNHEY and CDR2 is SVGAGI in the germline V gene. Trimming shortened V by 11 bases and J by 7 bases, and 21 bases separated the two germline ends.